This record concerns one T cell receptor (beta chain) sequence. Both iRepertoire HTBI primers and Arm-PCR of CDR3 regions were used to build the TCR beta libraries. TCRdb called the multiplex PCR reads again in MiXCR, with one record for every CDR3 protein. The profile shows almost 450,000 distinct CDR3 sequences, roughly 17% of them singletons. Germline V gene sequence: CDR1 WNHNN, CDR2 SYGVQD (reference sequence). The CDR3 length is 13 residues. Trimming stripped 2 bases from V and 7 bases from J, with 9 bases between. Time point specified: newly diagnosed GD, antithyroid drugs for less than 3 months. From RNA extracted from PBMCs, the TCR library was made. The sample is drawn from a study of regulatory T cells in long-lasting Graves disease. These records were also assigned to another study, of T cells in Graves' hyperthyroidism and ophthalmopathy.

The V call is TRBV10-1, the J call TRBJ1-5; D uncertain. The TCR comes from a woman aged 25-40 years with Graves disease. The starting material was peripheral blood mononuclear cells (PBMCs), obtained at new diagnosis, from a patient treated with antithyroid drugs. The CDR3 region is CASSENGVQPQHF. Here the CDR3 DNA reads TGCGCCAGCAGTGAGAATGGGGTCCAGCCCCAGCATTTT.